A selection of T cell receptor beta chains follows, all from one sample in a study of CD8 T cells in ankylosing spondylitis. TCRdb re-called the 5' RACE reads with MiXCR, one entry per CDR3 protein. Found here are 450,000 or so distinct CDR3 sequences, more than 25% of them singletons; the top ten hold 0.89%. The specimen sequenced was blood, either unsorted or a sorted T cell fraction (not recorded which). Receptors originate from a male donor with ankylosing spondylitis. Both conserved end residues are part of each CDR3. A D gene is named only where the DNA matches it firmly. Size tells how often a clone was seen (once, few, many) or the class of an expanded clone, and some rows leave it out.

cdr3_length,clone_size,v_call,j_call,d_call,cdr3_nt,cdr3_aa
15,.,TRBV12-3/TRBV12-4,TRBJ1-5,TRBD1,TGTGCCAGCAGCCCATCAGGGGGCGCCTATCAGCCCCAGCATTTT,CASSPSGGAYQPQHF
21,.,TRBV4-2,TRBJ1-6,TRBD1,TGTGCCAGCAGCCAAGCCGTCCGCGGACAGGGGTTAAGGTATAGGAATTCACCCCTCCACTTT,CASSQAVRGQGLRYRNSPLHF
16,many,TRBV5-1,TRBJ2-1,TRBD1,TGCGCCAGCAGCTTCAGGGCACTGACAGGGGACAATGAGCAGTTCTTC,CASSFRALTGDNEQFF
13,few,TRBV20-1,TRBJ1-1,TRBD1,TGCAGTGCTAGAGGCGGACAGGGGATGGAAGCTTTCTTT,CSARGGQGMEAFF
14,few,TRBV7-9,TRBJ2-3,.,TGTGCCAGCAGGTACCTTAGCGAATCAGATACGCAGTATTTT,CASRYLSESDTQYF
15,few,TRBV9,TRBJ2-7,.,TGTGCCAGCAGCGGGGGGCTGAGGGGATATGGCGAGCAGTACTTC,CASSGGLRGYGEQYF
14,.,TRBV3-1,TRBJ1-1,.,TGTGCCAGCACCCAAGGGGAGGGGACGCCTGAAGCTTTCTTT,CASTQGEGTPEAFF
13,few,TRBV12-3/TRBV12-4,TRBJ2-1,TRBD2,TGTGCCGCTAGCGGGAGGTCTTGGAATGAGCAGTTCTTC,CAASGRSWNEQFF
14,.,TRBV5-1,TRBJ1-6,TRBD1,TGCGCCAGCAGCACGGACAGGGGATATTCACCCCTCCACTTT,CASSTDRGYSPLHF
14,.,TRBV5-1,TRBJ2-5,.,TGCGCCAGCAGCTTGTACAGGGGAGGAGAGACCCAGTACTTC,CASSLYRGGETQYF
11,.,TRBV20-1,TRBJ2-7,.,TGCAGTGCTAGCGGGACCGACGAGCAGTACTTC,CSASGTDEQYF
12,few,TRBV5-6,TRBJ2-2,.,TGTGCCAGCAGCATCAGGGAGGGGGAGCTGTTTTTT,CASSIREGELFF
14,many,TRBV12-3/TRBV12-4,TRBJ1-1,.,TGTGCCAGCAGTCCCGAGGGGGGGAACACTGAAGCTTTCTTT,CASSPEGGNTEAFF
14,few,TRBV7-9,TRBJ1-3,.,TGTGCCAGCCTGACAGGACTCTCTGGAAACACCATATATTTT,CASLTGLSGNTIYF
14,.,TRBV18,TRBJ2-7,.,TGTGCCAGCTCACCTGGGCACAGCTCCTACGAGCAGTACTTC,CASSPGHSSYEQYF
15,.,TRBV27,TRBJ2-3,.,TGTGCCAGTCAGGTGATCAGGGAAAGACAAGATACGCAGTATTTT,CASQVIRERQDTQYF
14,many,TRBV5-6,TRBJ1-1,.,TGTGCCAGCAGCTTGGTTATGAGGGGTGGTGAAGCTTTCTTT,CASSLVMRGGEAFF
15,.,TRBV20-1,TRBJ2-1,.,TGCAGTGCTCGAAATTCCCGGGACGTATACAATGAGCAGTTCTTC,CSARNSRDVYNEQFF
17,once,TRBV14,TRBJ2-3,.,TGTGCCAGCAGCCAAGCAGAACGGGCTAGGGGGACAGATACGCAGTATTTT,CASSQAERARGTDTQYF
13,.,TRBV20-1,TRBJ1-2,TRBD1,TGCAGTGCTACCCAAGGACAGGGCGATGGCTACACCTTC,CSATQGQGDGYTF
15,.,TRBV7-2,TRBJ1-5,.,TGTGCCAGCAGCTTATTTGGGACAAACAATCAGCCCCAGCATTTT,CASSLFGTNNQPQHF
14,.,TRBV7-2,TRBJ2-5,.,TGTGCCAGCATCGAGAGGAGTAGGGATGAGACCCAGTACTTC,CASIERSRDETQYF
15,few,TRBV27,TRBJ2-5,TRBD1,TGTGCCAGCAGTCCCGGACAGGTTAACTTGGAGACCCAGTACTTC,CASSPGQVNLETQYF
14,few,TRBV20-1,TRBJ1-5,TRBD1,TGCAGTGCTGTCCCGGGACAGGGAAATCAGCCCCAGCATTTT,CSAVPGQGNQPQHF
14,.,TRBV10-3,TRBJ2-1,TRBD2,TGTGCCATCTCTGTACTAGCGGGATTCAATGAGCAGTTCTTC,CAISVLAGFNEQFF
16,few,TRBV27,TRBJ1-5,TRBD1,TGTGCCAGCAGTGTAACAGGGGTGTATAGCAATCAGCCCCAGCATTTT,CASSVTGVYSNQPQHF
14,.,TRBV7-2,TRBJ2-7,.,TGTGCCAGCAGCTTGGTGGGGTGGGACTACGAGCAGTACTTC,CASSLVGWDYEQYF
12,many,TRBV20-1,TRBJ1-2,.,TGCAGTGCCACCCGAGGGAGCTATGGCTACACCTTC,CSATRGSYGYTF
15,.,TRBV24-1,TRBJ2-3,TRBD1,TGTGCCACCAGTGGGGACAGGGGGCAGATGGATACGCAGTATTTT,CATSGDRGQMDTQYF